This T cell receptor (beta chain) appears in the sequencing data of a study of blood T cells in healthy people across ages. The study's findings and limits: The study could not conclusively compare naive and antigen-experienced cells, given its unsorted PBMCs. Across samples, TCR beta diversity tracked strongly with naive T cell percentage.

For the second PCR, which ran for about 6 to 12 cycles, a sample-barcoded 5' primer and a J-beta primer mix were used. TCRdb ran MiXCR on the 5' RACE reads and lists one entry per CDR3 protein. The table shows around 600,000 distinct CDR3 sequences, with under 55% occurring only once. CDR1 and CDR2 from the germline V gene are DFQATT and SNEGSKA (reference sequence). This CDR3 is built from 13 residues. A note on this clonotype: The antigen remains undetermined.

The sequencing input was blood. The TCR was taken from an elderly man in good health. The chain has TRBV20-1 and TRBJ2-4; D not resolved. The DNA end favors TRBJ2-7, so the J call may be wrong. The CDR3 loop reads CSAMTLVTYEQYF. The CDR3 DNA reads TGCAGTGCTATGACCCTGGTCACCTACGAGCAGTACTTC.